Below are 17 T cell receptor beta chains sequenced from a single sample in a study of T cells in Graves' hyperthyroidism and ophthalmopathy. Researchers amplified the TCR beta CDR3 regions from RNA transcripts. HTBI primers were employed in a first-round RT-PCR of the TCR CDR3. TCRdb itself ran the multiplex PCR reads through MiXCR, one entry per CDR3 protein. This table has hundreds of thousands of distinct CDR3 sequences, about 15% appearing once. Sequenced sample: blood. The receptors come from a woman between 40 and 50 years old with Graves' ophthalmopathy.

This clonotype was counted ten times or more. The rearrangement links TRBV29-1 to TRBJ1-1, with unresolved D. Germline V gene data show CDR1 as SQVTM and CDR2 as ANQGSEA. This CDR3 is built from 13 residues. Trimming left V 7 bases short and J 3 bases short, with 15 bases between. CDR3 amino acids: CSASREQHTEAFF. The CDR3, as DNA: TGCAGCGCCTCCCGGGAACAACACACTGAAGCTTTCTTT.

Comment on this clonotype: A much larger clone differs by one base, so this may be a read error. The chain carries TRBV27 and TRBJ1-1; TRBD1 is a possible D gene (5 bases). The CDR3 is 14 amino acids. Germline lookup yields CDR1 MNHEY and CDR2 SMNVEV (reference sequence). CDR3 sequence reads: CAISLRGSNTEAFF. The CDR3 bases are TGTGCCATCAGTTTAAGGGGCTCGAACACTGAAGCTTTCTTT.

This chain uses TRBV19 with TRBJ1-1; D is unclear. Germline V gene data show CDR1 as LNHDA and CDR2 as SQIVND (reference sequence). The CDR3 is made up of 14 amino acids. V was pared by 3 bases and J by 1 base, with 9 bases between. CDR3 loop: CASSMEMGNTEAFF. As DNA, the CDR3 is TGTGCCAGTAGTATGGAGATGGGGAACACTGAAGCTTTCTTT.

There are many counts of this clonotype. The CDR3 DNA reads TGTGCCAGCTCGCTTATCCAGGGAGCGGAGACCCAGTACTTC. Its translation is CASSLIQGAETQYF. The rearrangement uses TRBV18 and TRBJ2-5; the D call may be TRBD1 or TRBD2 (5 bases each). Between the trimmed V and J ends, which lost 6 bases and 5 bases, there was a span of 16 bases. Germline V gives CDR1 KGHSH, CDR2 LQKENI. The CDR3 is 14 residues long.

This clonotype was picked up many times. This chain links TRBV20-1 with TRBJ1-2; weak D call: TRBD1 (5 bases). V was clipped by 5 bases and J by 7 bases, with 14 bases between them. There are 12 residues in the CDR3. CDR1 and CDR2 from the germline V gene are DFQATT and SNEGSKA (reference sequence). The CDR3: CSARTTDLGYTF. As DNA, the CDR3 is TGCAGTGCTCGAACGACAGATCTTGGCTACACCTTC.

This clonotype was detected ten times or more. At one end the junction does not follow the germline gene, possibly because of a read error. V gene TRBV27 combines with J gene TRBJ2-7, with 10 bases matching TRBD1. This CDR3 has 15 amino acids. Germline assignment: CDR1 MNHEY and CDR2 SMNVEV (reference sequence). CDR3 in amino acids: CASTQKPGQGYEQCF. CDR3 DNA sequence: TGTGCCAGCACCCAAAAACCGGGACAGGGGTACGAGCAGTGCTTC.

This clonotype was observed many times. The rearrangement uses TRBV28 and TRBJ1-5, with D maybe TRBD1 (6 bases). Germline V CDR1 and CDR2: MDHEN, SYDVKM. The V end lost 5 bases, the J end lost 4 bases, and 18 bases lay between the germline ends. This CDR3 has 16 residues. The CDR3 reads CASSPDYGGLNQPQHF. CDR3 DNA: TGTGCCAGCAGTCCAGATTATGGGGGCCTTAATCAGCCCCAGCATTTT.

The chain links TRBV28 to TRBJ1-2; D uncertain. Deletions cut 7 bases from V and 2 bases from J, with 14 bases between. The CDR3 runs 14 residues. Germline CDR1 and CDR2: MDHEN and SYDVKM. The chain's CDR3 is CASILHGRNYGYTF. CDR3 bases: TGTGCCAGCATCCTTCACGGCAGAAACTATGGCTACACCTTC.

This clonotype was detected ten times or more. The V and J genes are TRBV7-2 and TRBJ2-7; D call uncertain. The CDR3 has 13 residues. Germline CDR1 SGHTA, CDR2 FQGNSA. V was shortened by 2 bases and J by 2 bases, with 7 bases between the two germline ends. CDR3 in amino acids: CASSLRVAYEQYF. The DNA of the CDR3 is TGTGCCAGCAGCTTAAGGGTTGCCTACGAGCAGTACTTC.

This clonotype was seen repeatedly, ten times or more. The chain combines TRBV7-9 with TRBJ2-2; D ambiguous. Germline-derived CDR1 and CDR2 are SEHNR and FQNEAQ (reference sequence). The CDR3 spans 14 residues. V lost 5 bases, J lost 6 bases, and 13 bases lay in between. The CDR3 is CASSPAFEAGELFF. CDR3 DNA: TGTGCCAGCAGCCCCGCCTTTGAGGCCGGGGAGCTGTTTTTT.

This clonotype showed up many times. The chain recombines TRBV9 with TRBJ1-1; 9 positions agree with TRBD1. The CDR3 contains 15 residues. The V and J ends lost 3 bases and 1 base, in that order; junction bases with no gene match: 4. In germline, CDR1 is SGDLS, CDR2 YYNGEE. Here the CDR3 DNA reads TGTGCCAGCAGCGCCCAGACAGGGGGGAACACTGAAGCTTTCTTT. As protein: CASSAQTGGNTEAFF.

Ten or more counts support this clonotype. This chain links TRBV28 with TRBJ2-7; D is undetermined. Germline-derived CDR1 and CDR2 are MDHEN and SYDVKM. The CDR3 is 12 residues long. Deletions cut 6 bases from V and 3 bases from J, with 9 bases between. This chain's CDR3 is CASRGSLYEQYF. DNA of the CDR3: TGTGCCAGCAGAGGAAGCCTCTACGAGCAGTACTTC.

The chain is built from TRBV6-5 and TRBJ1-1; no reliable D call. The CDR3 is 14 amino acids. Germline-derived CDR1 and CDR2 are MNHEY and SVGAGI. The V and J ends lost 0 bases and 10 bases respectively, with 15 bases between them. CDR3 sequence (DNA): TGTGCCAGCAGTTACTCGTCAGGAAGCAGGCGAGCTTTCTTT. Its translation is CASSYSSGSRRAFF.

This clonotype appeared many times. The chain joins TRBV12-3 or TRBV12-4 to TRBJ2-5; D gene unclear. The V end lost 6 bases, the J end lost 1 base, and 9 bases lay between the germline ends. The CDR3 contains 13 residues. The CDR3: CASRPKIQETQYF. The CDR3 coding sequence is TGTGCCAGCAGACCGAAAATCCAAGAGACCCAGTACTTC.

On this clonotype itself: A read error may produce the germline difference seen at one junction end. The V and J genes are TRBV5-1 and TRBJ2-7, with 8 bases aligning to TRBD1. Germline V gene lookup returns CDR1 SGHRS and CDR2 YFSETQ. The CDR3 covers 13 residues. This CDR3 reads CVSSLDRVGEQYF. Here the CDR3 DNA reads TGCGTCAGCAGCTTGGACAGGGTGGGGGAGCAGTACTTC.

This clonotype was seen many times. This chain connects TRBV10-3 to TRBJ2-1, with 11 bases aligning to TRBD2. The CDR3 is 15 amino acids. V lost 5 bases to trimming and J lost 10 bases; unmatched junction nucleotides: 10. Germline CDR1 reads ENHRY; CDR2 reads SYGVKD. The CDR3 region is CAISSGTSGPWEQFF. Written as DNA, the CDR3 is TGTGCCATCAGTTCGGGGACTAGCGGCCCGTGGGAGCAGTTCTTC.

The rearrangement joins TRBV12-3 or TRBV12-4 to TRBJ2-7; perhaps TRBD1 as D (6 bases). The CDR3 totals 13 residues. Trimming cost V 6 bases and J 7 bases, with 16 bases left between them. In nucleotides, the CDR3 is TGTGCCAGCAGGGAACAGGGTCCAGGAGAGCAGTACTTC. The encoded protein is CASREQGPGEQYF.